This TCR beta chain originates from a study of blood T cell repertoires in COVID-19. The wider study: Spain, Italy and the United States supplied samples that represented acute and convalescent COVID-19.

V lost 5 bases and J lost 4; bases outside the gene matches: 10. CDR1 is SEHNR, CDR2 FQNEAQ, per germline (reference sequence). The CDR3 is 15 residues long. In the original workflow: For nucleated cells, counts were estimated from reference gene primer amplification. TCRdb's table, derived via immunoSEQ multiplex PCR, lists solely in-frame clones and lacks some. The V and J calls and the clone size are those of that table, but D and trimming were determined from the DNA. In the table there are about 400,000 clones, roughly 87% of which are singletons. What was sequenced was PBMCs or T cells enriched from blood (not recorded which). The chain employs TRBV7-9 and TRBJ2-7, with 8 positions matching TRBD2. This TCR came from a woman younger than 30 with acute COVID-19. The CDR3 nucleotides read TGTGCCAGCAGCCCCCAGGGAGCGGGAGCTTACGAGCAGTACTTC. Its protein product is CASSPQGAGAYEQYF.